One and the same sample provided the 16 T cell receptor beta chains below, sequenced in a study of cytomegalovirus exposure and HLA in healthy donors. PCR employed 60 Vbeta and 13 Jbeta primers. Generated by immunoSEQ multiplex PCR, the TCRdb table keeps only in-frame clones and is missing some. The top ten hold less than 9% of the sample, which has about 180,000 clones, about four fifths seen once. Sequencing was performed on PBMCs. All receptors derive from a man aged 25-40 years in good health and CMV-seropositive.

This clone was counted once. The CDR3 sequence: CASSFRDRETEYGYTF. The CDR3 DNA reads as TGTGCCAGCAGTTTTCGGGACAGGGAGACTGAGTATGGCTACACCTTC. This chain connects TRBV27 to TRBJ1-2; 9 nucleotides match TRBD1. Germline V gene lookup returns CDR1 MNHEY and CDR2 SMNVEV (reference sequence). The CDR3 is 16 residues long. V shed 3 bases, J shed 5 bases, and the junction held 10 bases outside the gene matches.

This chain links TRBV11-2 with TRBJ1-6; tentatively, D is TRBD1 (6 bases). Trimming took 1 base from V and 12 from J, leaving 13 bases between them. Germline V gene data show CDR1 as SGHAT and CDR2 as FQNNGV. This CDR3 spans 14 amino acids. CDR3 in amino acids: CASSLGNREGPLHF. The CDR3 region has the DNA TGTGCCAGCAGCTTAGGAAACAGGGAAGGACCCCTCCACTTT.

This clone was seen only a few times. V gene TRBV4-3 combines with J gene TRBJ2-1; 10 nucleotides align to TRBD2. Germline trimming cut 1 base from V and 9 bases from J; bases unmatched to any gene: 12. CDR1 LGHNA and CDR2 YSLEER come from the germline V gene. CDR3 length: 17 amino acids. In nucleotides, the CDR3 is TGCGCCAGCAGCCAAGGTCTAAGCGGGGGGGCCCTGGGTGAGCAGTTCTTC. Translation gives CASSQGLSGGALGEQFF.

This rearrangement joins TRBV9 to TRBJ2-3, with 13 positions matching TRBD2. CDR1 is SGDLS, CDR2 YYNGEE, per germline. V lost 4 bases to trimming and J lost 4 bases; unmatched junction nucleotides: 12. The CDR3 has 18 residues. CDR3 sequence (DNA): TGTGCCAGCAGCCCGGGACTAGCGGGGCCCAGGGTCCCAGATACGCAGTATTTT. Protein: CASSPGLAGPRVPDTQYF.

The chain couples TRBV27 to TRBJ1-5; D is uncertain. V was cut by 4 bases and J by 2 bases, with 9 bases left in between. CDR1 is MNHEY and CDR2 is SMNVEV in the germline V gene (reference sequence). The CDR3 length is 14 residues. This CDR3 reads CASSSGFGNQPQHF. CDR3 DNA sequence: TGTGCCAGCAGTTCCGGGTTTGGCAATCAGCCCCAGCATTTT.

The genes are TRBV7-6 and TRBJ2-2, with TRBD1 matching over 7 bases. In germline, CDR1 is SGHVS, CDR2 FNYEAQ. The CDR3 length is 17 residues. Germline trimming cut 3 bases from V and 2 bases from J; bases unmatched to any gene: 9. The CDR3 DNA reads TGTGCCAGCAGCTTCCTGGGACAGATAGCTAACACCGGGGAGCTGTTTTTT. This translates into CASSFLGQIANTGELFF.

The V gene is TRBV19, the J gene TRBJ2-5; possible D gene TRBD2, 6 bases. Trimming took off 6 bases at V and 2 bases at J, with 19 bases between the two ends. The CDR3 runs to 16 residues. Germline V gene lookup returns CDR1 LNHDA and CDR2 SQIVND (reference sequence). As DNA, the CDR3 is TGTGCCAGTAGCGCCCGTGCGGGACCACAACAAGAGACCCAGTACTTC. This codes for CASSARAGPQQETQYF.

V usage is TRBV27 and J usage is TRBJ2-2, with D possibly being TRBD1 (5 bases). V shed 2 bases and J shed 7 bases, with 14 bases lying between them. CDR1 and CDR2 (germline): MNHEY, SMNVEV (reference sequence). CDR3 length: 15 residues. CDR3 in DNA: TGTGCCAGCAGTTTAACTCAGACAGATAACGGGGAGCTGTTTTTT. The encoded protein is CASSLTQTDNGELFF.

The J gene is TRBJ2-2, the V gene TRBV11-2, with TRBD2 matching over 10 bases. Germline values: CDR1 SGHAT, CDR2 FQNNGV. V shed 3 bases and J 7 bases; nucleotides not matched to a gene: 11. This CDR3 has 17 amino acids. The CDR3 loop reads CASSFSPAGGWGGELFF. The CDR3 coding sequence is TGTGCCAGCAGCTTTTCCCCAGCGGGGGGGTGGGGCGGGGAGCTGTTTTTT.

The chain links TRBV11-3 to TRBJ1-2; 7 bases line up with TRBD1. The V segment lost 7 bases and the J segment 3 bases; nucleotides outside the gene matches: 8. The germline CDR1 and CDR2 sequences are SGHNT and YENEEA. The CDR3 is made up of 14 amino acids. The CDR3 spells CASTWDSSDYGYTF. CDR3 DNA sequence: TGTGCCAGCACCTGGGACAGCTCTGACTATGGCTACACCTTC.

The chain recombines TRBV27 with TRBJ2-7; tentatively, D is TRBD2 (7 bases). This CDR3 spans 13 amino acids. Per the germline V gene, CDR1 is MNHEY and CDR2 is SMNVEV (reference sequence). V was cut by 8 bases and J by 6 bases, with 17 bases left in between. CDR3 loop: CASFPNGGREQYF. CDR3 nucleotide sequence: TGTGCCAGCTTCCCGAACGGGGGGCGCGAGCAGTACTTC.

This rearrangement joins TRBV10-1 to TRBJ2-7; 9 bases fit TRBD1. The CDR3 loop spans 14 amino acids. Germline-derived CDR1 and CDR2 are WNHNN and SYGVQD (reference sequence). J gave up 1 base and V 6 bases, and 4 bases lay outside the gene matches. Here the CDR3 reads CASSQTGGSYEQYF. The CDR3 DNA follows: TGCGCCAGCAGCCAGACAGGGGGGTCCTACGAGCAGTACTTC.

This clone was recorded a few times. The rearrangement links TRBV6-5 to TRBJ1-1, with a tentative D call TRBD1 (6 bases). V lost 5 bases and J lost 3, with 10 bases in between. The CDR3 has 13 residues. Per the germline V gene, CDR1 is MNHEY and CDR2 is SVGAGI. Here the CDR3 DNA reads TGTGCCAGCAGTACAGGGTACGACACTGAAGCTTTCTTT. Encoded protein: CASSTGYDTEAFF.

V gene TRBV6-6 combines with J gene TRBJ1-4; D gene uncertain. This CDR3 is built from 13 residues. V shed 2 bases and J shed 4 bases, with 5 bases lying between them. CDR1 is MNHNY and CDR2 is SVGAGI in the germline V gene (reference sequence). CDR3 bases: TGTGCCAGCAGTTACCGGGGTAATGAAAAACTGTTTTTT. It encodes CASSYRGNEKLFF.

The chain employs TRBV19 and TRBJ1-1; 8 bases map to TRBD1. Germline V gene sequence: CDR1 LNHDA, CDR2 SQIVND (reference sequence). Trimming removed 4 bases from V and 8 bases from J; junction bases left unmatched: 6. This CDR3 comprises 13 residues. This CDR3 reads CASSTSTGEEAFF. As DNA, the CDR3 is TGTGCCAGTAGTACCTCGACAGGGGAAGAAGCTTTCTTT.

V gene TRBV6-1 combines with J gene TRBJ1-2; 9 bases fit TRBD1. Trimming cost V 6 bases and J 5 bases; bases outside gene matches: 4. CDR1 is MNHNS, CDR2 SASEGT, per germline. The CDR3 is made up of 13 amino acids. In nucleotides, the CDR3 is TGTGCCAGCAGAGGGACAGGGCCTTATGGCTACACCTTC. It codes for CASRGTGPYGYTF.